A single sample is the source of the 28 T cell receptor beta chains below, sequenced in a study of cytotoxic CD8 clonotypes in ibrutinib-treated CLL. TCRdb's table, derived via immunoSEQ multiplex PCR, lists solely in-frame clones and lacks some. The repertoire consists of fewer than 400,000 clones, with over 60% occurring once and the leading ten covering under 8%. This sample comprised PBMCs, obtained after 36 months of ibrutinib treatment. The receptors come from a human donor with chronic lymphocytic leukemia.

The V and J genes are TRBV6-1 and TRBJ1-5, with a tentative D call TRBD1 (5 bases). The CDR3 is 16 amino acids. Germline CDR1 reads MNHNS; CDR2 reads SASEGT. V lost 2 bases, J lost 3 bases, and 14 bases lay in between. CDR3 in DNA: TGTGCCAGCAGTGAATATTCAGGGTCTATCAATCAGCCCCAGCATTTT. Its protein is CASSEYSGSINQPQHF.

The V gene is TRBV6-1, the J gene TRBJ2-7, with D hard to call. The V gene's germline CDR1 is MNHNS and CDR2 SASEGT. This CDR3 region has 14 residues. Trimming stripped 5 bases from V and 1 base from J, with 12 bases between. The CDR3 sequence: CASSIGPQSYEQYF. The CDR3 DNA reads TGTGCCAGCAGTATCGGCCCGCAATCCTACGAGCAGTACTTC.

Notes on this clone: A much larger clonotype is one base distant, so this may be a read error. V gene TRBV19 combines with J gene TRBJ2-7, with 7 nucleotides matching TRBD1. V gave up 6 bases and J gave up 0 bases; unmatched junction bases: 2. This CDR3 contains 13 residues. Germline V gene lookup returns CDR1 LNHDA and CDR2 SQIVND (reference sequence). CDR3 amino acids: CASSRDSSYEQYF. The CDR3 nucleotides read TGTGCCAGTAGCCGGGACAGCTCCTACGAGCAGTACTTC.

The rearrangement uses TRBV5-1 and TRBJ2-3; TRBD2 matches 7 bases. The CDR3 has 16 residues. The germline CDR1 and CDR2 sequences are SGHRS and YFSETQ. After removal of 0 bases from V and 0 bases from J, the junction contained 4 bases not matched to a gene. In DNA, the CDR3 is TGCGCCAGCAGCTTGGGTCTAGCGGTAAGCACAGATACGCAGTATTTT. Encoded protein: CASSLGLAVSTDTQYF.

The count of this clone is one. The chain employs TRBV14 and TRBJ1-2, with D unresolved. This CDR3 comprises 13 residues. The V end was cut by 4 bases, the J end by 0 bases, with 6 bases between. CDR1 is SGHDN and CDR2 is FVKESK in the germline V gene. CDR3 amino acids: CASSLGANYGYTF. CDR3 in DNA: TGTGCCAGCAGCCTTGGGGCTAACTATGGCTACACCTTC.

This rearrangement joins TRBV9 to TRBJ2-6; maybe TRBD1 (5 bases). V lost 3 bases and J lost 0, with 7 bases in between. From germline, CDR1 is SGDLS and CDR2 YYNGEE. The CDR3 is 15 residues long. The CDR3 DNA reads as TGTGCCAGCAGCGGACAGAGCTCTGGGGCCAACGTCCTGACTTTC. Protein sequence: CASSGQSSGANVLTF.

The sample holds a few counts of this clone. The J gene is TRBJ1-4, the V gene TRBV7-9; tentatively, D is TRBD1 (5 bases). This CDR3 is 14 amino acids long. V lost 5 bases to trimming and J lost 10 bases, with 17 bases between them. In germline, CDR1 is SEHNR, CDR2 FQNEAQ (reference sequence). CDR3 residues: CASSRGGLGGKLFF. CDR3 nucleotides: TGTGCCAGCAGCCGGGGTGGCCTTGGGGGAAAACTGTTTTTT.

The chain recombines TRBV28 with TRBJ2-1; D remains unclear. The V and J ends lost 2 bases and 4 bases respectively, with 12 bases between them. CDR1 and CDR2 from the germline V gene are MDHEN and SYDVKM. This CDR3 comprises 15 residues. The CDR3 here is CASSLEDLNYNEQFF. The CDR3 DNA sequence: TGTGCCAGCAGTTTAGAGGACCTTAATTACAATGAGCAGTTCTTC.

This chain joins TRBV4-1 and TRBJ2-5; D is possibly TRBD1 (7 bases). The germline V and J ends were trimmed by 3 bases and 1 base, with 12 bases remaining between them. The germline V gene has CDR1 MGHRA and CDR2 YSYEKL. CDR3 length equals 15 residues. CDR3 DNA sequence: TGCGCCAGCAGCCAGCACCAGGGGGGCCAAGAGACCCAGTACTTC. Protein product: CASSQHQGGQETQYF.

The gene calls are TRBV28 and TRBJ2-5; D call uncertain. Per the germline V gene, CDR1 is MDHEN and CDR2 is SYDVKM. Trimming stripped 4 bases from V and 4 bases from J, with 16 bases between. The CDR3 runs to 15 residues. The CDR3: CASSSVFSLIETQYF. CDR3 DNA: TGTGCCAGCAGTTCTGTGTTTAGCCTAATAGAGACCCAGTACTTC.

The gene calls are TRBV4-1 and TRBJ2-1; D not certain. CDR1 and CDR2 from the germline V gene are MGHRA and YSYEKL. V lost 0 bases to trimming and J lost 5 bases, with 11 bases between them. This CDR3 is built from 15 residues. CDR3 amino acids: CASSQELWVNNEQFF. The CDR3 DNA reads as TGCGCCAGCAGCCAAGAGCTTTGGGTGAACAATGAGCAGTTCTTC.

Comments on this clone: This sample also contains other DNA sequences that code for the same CDR3. V gene TRBV4-2 combines with J gene TRBJ2-5, with D unclear. CDR1 is LGHNA, CDR2 YNFKEQ, per germline. The CDR3 runs 15 residues. V was cut by 0 bases and J by 5 bases, with 13 bases left in between. The DNA for the CDR3 is TGTGCCAGCAGCCAAGATTGGTCCTTTCGGGAGACCCAGTACTTC. Translation: CASSQDWSFRETQYF.

This clone was seen just once. This chain connects TRBV5-1 to TRBJ2-7; 7 bases line up with TRBD1. J gave up 4 bases and V 4 bases, and 5 bases lay outside the gene matches. This CDR3 contains 13 residues. The germline V gene encodes CDR1 SGHRS and CDR2 YFSETQ. CDR3 protein: CASSPGTEYEQYF. The CDR3, as DNA: TGCGCCAGCAGCCCCGGGACAGAATACGAGCAGTACTTC.

The V and J genes are TRBV29-1 and TRBJ2-1, with 7 positions matching TRBD2. The CDR3 sequence is 15 residues long. J was trimmed by 6 bases and V by 6 bases; bases with no gene match: 14. The germline V gene has CDR1 SQVTM and CDR2 ANQGSEA. This chain's CDR3 is CSVRRGWGGGNEQFF. The CDR3 region has the DNA TGCAGCGTAAGAAGAGGCTGGGGGGGAGGCAATGAGCAGTTCTTC.

The chain combines TRBV5-1 with TRBJ1-1; D ambiguous. This CDR3 is built from 13 residues. CDR1 is SGHRS and CDR2 is YFSETQ in the germline V gene. V lost 3 bases and J 6 bases, leaving 12 bases between the germline ends. CDR3 loop: CASSSDWAAEAFF. The CDR3 DNA is TGCGCCAGCAGCTCCGACTGGGCAGCTGAAGCTTTCTTT.

This clone came up once. V and J are TRBV25-1 and TRBJ1-6; possible D gene TRBD1, 6 bases. From germline, CDR1 is MGHDK and CDR2 SYGVNS. The ends were cut back, 3 bases at V and 7 bases at J, with 16 bases in the middle. The length of the CDR3 is 16 residues. CDR3 DNA sequence: TGTGCCAGCAGTGACTCAAAACAGGGCGTCAATTCACCCCTCCACTTT. It encodes CASSDSKQGVNSPLHF.

The gene calls are TRBV14 and TRBJ2-6; no reliable D call. V gave up 1 base and J gave up 0 bases, with 10 bases separating them. Looked up from germline, CDR1 is SGHDN and CDR2 is FVKESK. The CDR3 has 17 residues. In DNA, the CDR3 is TGTGCCAGCAGCCAAGTTCGGACGCTCTCTGGGGCCAACGTCCTGACTTTC. Translation: CASSQVRTLSGANVLTF. Using reference TRBV14 and TRBJ2-6 for the parts outside the CDR3, the full variable domain is EAGVTQFPSHSVIEKGQTVTLRCDPISGHDNLYWYRRVMGKEIKFLLHFVKESKQDESGMPNNRFLAERTGGTYSTLKVQPAELEDSGVYFCASSQVRTLSGANVLTFGAGSRLTVL.

About this clone: The junction differs from germline at one of its ends, possibly a read error. This sequence joins TRBV7-9 and TRBJ2-1; D may be TRBD2 (5 bases). The germline V gene encodes CDR1 SEHNR and CDR2 FQNEAQ (reference sequence). The CDR3 runs 15 residues. The CDR3 bases are TGTGCCAGCAGTTTAGCGAGAAACTCCTACAATGAGCAGTTCTTC. Its protein product is CASSLARNSYNEQFF.

V and J are TRBV29-1 and TRBJ2-1; TRBD1 aligns across 7 bases. The CDR3 sequence is 13 residues long. The V and J ends lost 7 bases and 6 bases, in that order; junction bases with no gene match: 9. Germline V gene data show CDR1 as SQVTM and CDR2 as ANQGSEA. The CDR3 reads CSGGQAAINEQFF. CDR3 nucleotides: TGCAGCGGCGGACAGGCTGCAATCAATGAGCAGTTCTTC.

This clone was observed a handful of times. CDR3 DNA: TGTGCCAGCACGCCGCGCATCGATCAGCCCCAGCATTTT. Protein sequence: CASTPRIDQPQHF. The chain recombines TRBV19 with TRBJ1-5, with D unclear. V lost 9 bases and J lost 5, with 14 bases in between. This CDR3 has 13 residues. The germline V gene encodes CDR1 LNHDA and CDR2 SQIVND (reference sequence).

This clone was seen a handful of times. The chain couples TRBV4-1 to TRBJ2-7, with 8 bases matching TRBD2. The germline CDR1 and CDR2 sequences are MGHRA and YSYEKL. J gave up 3 bases and V 2 bases, and 3 bases lay outside the gene matches. This CDR3 comprises 14 residues. CDR3 residues: CASSQTGGHYEQYF. Written as DNA, the CDR3 is TGCGCCAGCAGCCAAACGGGGGGGCACTACGAGCAGTACTTC.

Only a few counts were recorded for this clone. This rearrangement joins TRBV2 to TRBJ2-1; maybe TRBD1 (6 bases). The CDR3 has 12 residues. CDR1 SNHLY and CDR2 FYNNEI come from the germline V gene. Trimming removed 5 bases from V and 8 bases from J, with 10 bases in between. CDR3 in amino acids: CASSSGVDEQFF. DNA for the CDR3: TGTGCCAGCAGTTCAGGGGTGGATGAGCAGTTCTTC.

This clone has a handful of counts. The V and J genes are TRBV7-8 and TRBJ2-7, with 7 positions matching TRBD2. Germline V gene lookup returns CDR1 SGHVS and CDR2 FQNEAQ. The CDR3 is 16 amino acids. The V segment lost 5 bases and the J segment 0 bases; nucleotides outside the gene matches: 10. CDR3 amino acids: CASSQRRRTSSYEQYF. In DNA, the CDR3 is TGTGCCAGCAGCCAACGCCGACGGACTAGCTCCTACGAGCAGTACTTC.

The chain carries TRBV7-8 and TRBJ2-1, with D maybe TRBD2 (6 bases). The CDR3 sequence is 12 residues long. The germline V gene encodes CDR1 SGHVS and CDR2 FQNEAQ. V lost 9 bases, J lost 7 bases, and 13 bases lay in between. The DNA for the CDR3 is TGTGCCAGTTCCCATGGGGGGAATGAGCAGTTCTTC. Its protein is CASSHGGNEQFF.

The V and J genes are TRBV7-2 and TRBJ2-2, with TRBD2 matching over 9 bases. Germline V gene lookup returns CDR1 SGHTA and CDR2 FQGNSA. The CDR3 runs to 16 residues. V shed 4 bases, J shed 5 bases, and the junction held 8 bases outside the gene matches. The chain's CDR3 is CASSSFSGRRTGELFF. In nucleotides, the CDR3 is TGTGCCAGCAGCTCCTTTAGCGGGAGAAGGACCGGGGAGCTGTTTTTT.

The chain combines TRBV5-1 with TRBJ2-7; D gene ambiguous. The CDR3 sequence is 12 residues long. Trimming removed 3 bases from V and 1 base from J, with 5 bases in between. Germline assignment: CDR1 SGHRS and CDR2 YFSETQ. CDR3: CASSSQSYEQYF. As DNA, the CDR3 is TGCGCCAGCAGCTCTCAGTCCTACGAGCAGTACTTC.

This CDR3 reads CASSFNRLNTEAFF. DNA for the CDR3: TGTGCCAGCAGCTTTAACAGGCTGAACACTGAAGCTTTCTTT. The rearrangement links TRBV5-6 to TRBJ1-1; a possible D gene is TRBD1 (5 bases). CDR1 and CDR2 (germline): SGHDT, YYEEEE. This CDR3 contains 14 residues. The V and J ends lost 2 bases and 0 bases respectively, with 8 bases between them.

The rearrangement uses TRBV18 and TRBJ2-7, with 12 bases matching TRBD1. Germline assignment: CDR1 KGHSH and CDR2 LQKENI. The V gene end was trimmed by 0 bases and the J gene end by 3 bases; junction bases not matched to a gene: 9. CDR3 length equals 18 residues. CDR3 loop: CASSPPGQGANPLYEQYF. Written as DNA, the CDR3 is TGTGCCAGCTCACCACCGGGACAGGGGGCGAACCCTCTCTACGAGCAGTACTTC.